This T cell receptor (beta chain) was retrieved from a study of neurological immune-mediated disorders. Study-wide points: CDR3 amino acid sequences found in expanded clones were never shared across subjects, suggesting private repertoires in all groups. HTLV-1-associated myelopathy displayed the greatest TCR clonal expansion, and multiple sclerosis exhibited the smallest, lower than that of healthy controls.

Each CDR3 protein gets one entry after TCRdb re-called the 5' RACE reads with MiXCR. The sample lists more than 35,000 distinct CDR3 sequences, 6% to 7% seen once, with around 0.57% in the top ten. Germline CDR1 and CDR2: MGHRA and YSYEKL. The CDR3 is made up of 15 amino acids. Trimming took 0 bases from V and 2 from J, leaving 10 bases between them. Volunteers from a blood bank in Maryland, USA, constituted the healthy controls. Sorted libraries drew on around 1 million CD4+ or CD8+ T cells. Many counts were recorded for this clonotype. Its specificity is not known. This receptor was taken from a middle-aged woman in good health. V usage is TRBV4-1 and J usage is TRBJ2-5; D is undetermined. The sample taken for sequencing was CD4+ T cells from blood. CDR3 nucleotide sequence: TGCGCCAGCAGCCAAGATGAGATGCGACAAGAGACCCAGTACTTC. Encoded protein: CASSQDEMRQETQYF.